This is a list of T cell receptor beta chains from one sample in a study of CD8 T cells in ankylosing spondylitis. TCRdb fed the 5' RACE reads into MiXCR, producing one record per CDR3 protein. The sample consists of under 250,000 distinct CDR3 sequences, over 8.5% of them appearing once. Sample: blood, either unsorted or a sorted T cell fraction (not recorded which). The source is a male donor with ankylosing spondylitis or in good health (not recorded which). Both conserved end residues are part of each CDR3.

v_call cdr3_aa
TRBV12-3/TRBV12-4 CASSHSGGPTGELFF
TRBV12-3/TRBV12-4 CASSTPRGAGSPLHF
TRBV20-1 CSARDTGGDEKLFF
TRBV24-1 CATSDTSVLNEQFF
TRBV4-1 CASSQGTLRDRSSEQYF
TRBV7-2 CASSTAQTQYF
TRBV5-5 CASSLGGQLSYGYTF
TRBV7-6 CASSLPGNEQFF
TRBV12-3/TRBV12-4 CASRSEEGPSSYNEQFF
TRBV7-2 CASSLWAHTGELFF
TRBV7-2 CVSSLNGGGQGTQYF
TRBV5-1 CASSPQTSGGVDTQYF
TRBV10-3 CAIPGGTEYGYTF
TRBV5-1 CASSWWDGSEAFF
TRBV3-1 CASSQQSGQGANNEQFF
TRBV3-1 CASSQGQNTEAFF
TRBV2 CASRADRMVTDTQYF
TRBV6-5 CASSYSDRGPGNTIYF
TRBV5-1 CASSSHSDTEAFF
TRBV5-1 CASSLTGQGITEAFF
TRBV7-2 CAGRGLDTDTQYF
TRBV25-1 CASEGSSTGELFF
TRBV5-1 CASSSSGQGPYNEQFF
TRBV19 CASSIYKASNTEELFF
TRBV5-1 CASSPGGSGANEQFF
TRBV5-6 CASSLGGINNSPLHF
TRBV20-1 CSVGKLAGESYEQYF
TRBV28 CASSFVTSGGTDTQYF
TRBV5-1 CASGGPHADTEAFF
TRBV12-3/TRBV12-4 CASSLFQRAQHF
TRBV7-3 CASSGSTTDTQYF
TRBV12-3/TRBV12-4 CASSLHRGTHEQYF
TRBV12-5 CASGFGGDETQYF
TRBV21-1 CASSKVRCSYNEQFF
TRBV12-3/TRBV12-4 CASSFGPGVVNEQFF
TRBV5-4 CASSLRVAGPSTDTQYF
TRBV12-3/TRBV12-4 CASSGAARGPQHF
TRBV7-2 CASRRLAGGNEQFF
TRBV11-2 CASSSTSDEQFF
TRBV5-1 CASSLKEKTGGTSGYNEQFF
TRBV5-6 CASSLETGGPRGSYTF
TRBV20-1 CSARDFRGTEAFF
TRBV6-5 CASRGSEQFF
TRBV5-1 CASSRLMTSGTDTQYF
TRBV7-9 CASSLGLGEAFF
TRBV20-1 CSAIDGGPGGETQYF
TRBV5-1 CASSPDQWETQYF
TRBV5-1 CASSPDRFGTDTQYF
TRBV5-1 CASSSGRTDYNSPLHF
TRBV15 CATQYGSNTDTQYF
TRBV15 CATSRDRTGSNEQFF
TRBV15 CATSRDASGELFF
TRBV20-1 CSAFSGLAGVKDTQYF
TRBV27 CASSFGPGSHYEQYF
TRBV5-1 CASSGTSGVKETQYF
TRBV5-1 CASSLRMTTGELFF